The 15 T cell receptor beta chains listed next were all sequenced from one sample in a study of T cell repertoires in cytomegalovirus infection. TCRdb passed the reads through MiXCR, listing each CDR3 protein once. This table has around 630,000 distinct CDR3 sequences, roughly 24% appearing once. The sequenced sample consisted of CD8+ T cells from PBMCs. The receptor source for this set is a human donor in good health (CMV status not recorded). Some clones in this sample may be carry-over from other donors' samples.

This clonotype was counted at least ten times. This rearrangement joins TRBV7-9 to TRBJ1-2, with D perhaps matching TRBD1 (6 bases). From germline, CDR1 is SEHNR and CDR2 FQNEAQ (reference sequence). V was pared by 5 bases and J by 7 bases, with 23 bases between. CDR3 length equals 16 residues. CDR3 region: CASSPRERQGRGGYTF. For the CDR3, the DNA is TGTGCCAGCAGCCCACGGGAGAGGCAGGGGAGAGGTGGCTACACCTTC. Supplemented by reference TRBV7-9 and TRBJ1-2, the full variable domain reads DTGVSQNPRHKITKRGQNVTFRCDPISEHNRLYWYRQTLGQGPEFLTYFQNEAQLEKSRLLSDRFSAERPKGSFSTLEIQRTEQGDSAMYLCASSPRERQGRGGYTFGSGTRLTVV.

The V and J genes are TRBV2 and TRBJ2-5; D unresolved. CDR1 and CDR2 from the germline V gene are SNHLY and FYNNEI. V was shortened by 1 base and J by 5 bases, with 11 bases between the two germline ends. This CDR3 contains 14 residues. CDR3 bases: TGTGCCAGCAGTGAAGTCTGGAGACGGGAGACCCAGTACTTC. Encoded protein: CASSEVWRRETQYF.

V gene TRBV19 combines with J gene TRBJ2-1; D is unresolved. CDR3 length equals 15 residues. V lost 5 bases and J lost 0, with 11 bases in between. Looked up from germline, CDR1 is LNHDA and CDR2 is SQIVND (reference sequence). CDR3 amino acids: CASSVPLSSYNEQFF. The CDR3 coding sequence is TGTGCCAGTAGTGTACCACTAAGCTCCTACAATGAGCAGTTCTTC.

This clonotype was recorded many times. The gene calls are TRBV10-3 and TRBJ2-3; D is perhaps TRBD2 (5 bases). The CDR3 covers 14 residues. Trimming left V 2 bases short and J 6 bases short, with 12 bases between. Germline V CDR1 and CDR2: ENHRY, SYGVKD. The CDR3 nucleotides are TGTGCCATCAGTGAGGAGCACCGAGGGGATACGCAGTATTTT. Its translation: CAISEEHRGDTQYF.

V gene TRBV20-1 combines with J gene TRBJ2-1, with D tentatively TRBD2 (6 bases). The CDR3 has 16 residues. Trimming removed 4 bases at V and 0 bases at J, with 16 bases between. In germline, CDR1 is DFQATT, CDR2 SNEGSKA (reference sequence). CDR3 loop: CSAKEGGRGSYNEQFF. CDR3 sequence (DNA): TGCAGTGCTAAAGAAGGAGGGAGAGGCTCCTACAATGAGCAGTTCTTC.

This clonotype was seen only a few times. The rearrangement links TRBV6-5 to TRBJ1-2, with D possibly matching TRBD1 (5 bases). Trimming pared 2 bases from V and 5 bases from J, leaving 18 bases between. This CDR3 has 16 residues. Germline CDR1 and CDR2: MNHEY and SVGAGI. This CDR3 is CASSYVEGMWFYGYTF. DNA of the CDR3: TGTGCCAGCAGTTACGTGGAGGGGATGTGGTTTTATGGCTACACCTTC.

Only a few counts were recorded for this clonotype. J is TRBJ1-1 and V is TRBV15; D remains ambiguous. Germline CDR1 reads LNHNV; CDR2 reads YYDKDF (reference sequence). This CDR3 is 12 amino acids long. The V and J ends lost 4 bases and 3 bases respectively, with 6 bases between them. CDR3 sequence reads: CATSTQDTEAFF. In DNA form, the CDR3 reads TGTGCCACCAGCACCCAGGACACTGAAGCTTTCTTT.

The CDR3 here is CASSQTQGAGTEAFF. The CDR3 DNA is TGCGCCAGCAGCCAGACACAGGGGGCGGGCACTGAAGCTTTCTTT. The chain uses TRBV4-1 and TRBJ1-1; 9 nucleotides agree with TRBD1. Germline V gene data show CDR1 as MGHRA and CDR2 as YSYEKL. The ends lost 3 bases at V and 4 bases at J; junction bases unmatched: 6. This CDR3 has 15 amino acids.

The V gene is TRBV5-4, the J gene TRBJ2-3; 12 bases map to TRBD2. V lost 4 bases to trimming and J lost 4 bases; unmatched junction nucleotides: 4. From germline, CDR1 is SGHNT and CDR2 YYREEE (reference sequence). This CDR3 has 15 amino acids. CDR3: CASSTTSGGPDTQYF. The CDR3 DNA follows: TGTGCCAGCAGCACGACTAGCGGGGGTCCAGATACGCAGTATTTT.

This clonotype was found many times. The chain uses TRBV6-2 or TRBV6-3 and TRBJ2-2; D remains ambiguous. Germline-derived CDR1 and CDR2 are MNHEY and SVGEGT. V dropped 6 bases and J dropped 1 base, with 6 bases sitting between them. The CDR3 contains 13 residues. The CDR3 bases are TGTGCCAGCAGCATCATGAACACCGGGGAGCTGTTTTTT. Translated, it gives CASSIMNTGELFF.

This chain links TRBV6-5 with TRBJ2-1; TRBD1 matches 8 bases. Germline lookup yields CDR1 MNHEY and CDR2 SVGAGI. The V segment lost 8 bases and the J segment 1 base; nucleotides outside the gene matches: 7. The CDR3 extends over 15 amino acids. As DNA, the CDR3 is TGTGCCAGCCAGGGGGCGGTTGGTTCCTACAATGAGCAGTTCTTC. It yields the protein CASQGAVGSYNEQFF.

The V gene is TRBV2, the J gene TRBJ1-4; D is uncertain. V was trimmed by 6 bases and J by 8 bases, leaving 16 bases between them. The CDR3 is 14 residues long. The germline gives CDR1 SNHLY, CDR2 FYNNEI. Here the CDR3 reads CASRRPQRNEKLFF. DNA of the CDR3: TGTGCCAGCAGACGACCGCAGAGGAACGAAAAACTGTTTTTT.

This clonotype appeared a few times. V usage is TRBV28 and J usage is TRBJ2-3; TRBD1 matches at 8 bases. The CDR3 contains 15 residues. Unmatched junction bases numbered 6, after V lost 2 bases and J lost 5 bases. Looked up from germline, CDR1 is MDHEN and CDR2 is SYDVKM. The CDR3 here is CASSLRTGRRDTQYF. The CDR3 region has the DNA TGTGCCAGCAGTTTACGGACAGGGCGGAGAGATACGCAGTATTTT.

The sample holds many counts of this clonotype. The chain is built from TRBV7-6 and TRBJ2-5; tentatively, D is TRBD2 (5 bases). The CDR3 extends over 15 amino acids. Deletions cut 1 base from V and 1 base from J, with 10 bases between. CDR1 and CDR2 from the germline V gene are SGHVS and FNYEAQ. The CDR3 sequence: CASSLGTGGQETQYF. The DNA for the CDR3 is TGTGCCAGCAGCTTAGGGACTGGAGGCCAAGAGACCCAGTACTTC.

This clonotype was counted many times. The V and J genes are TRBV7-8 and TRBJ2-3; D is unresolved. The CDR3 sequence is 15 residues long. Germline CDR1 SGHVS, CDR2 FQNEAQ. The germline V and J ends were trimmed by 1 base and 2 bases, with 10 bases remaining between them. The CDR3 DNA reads TGTGCCAGCAGCTTAGGGCTTCTCCTCACAGATACGCAGTATTTT. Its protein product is CASSLGLLLTDTQYF.